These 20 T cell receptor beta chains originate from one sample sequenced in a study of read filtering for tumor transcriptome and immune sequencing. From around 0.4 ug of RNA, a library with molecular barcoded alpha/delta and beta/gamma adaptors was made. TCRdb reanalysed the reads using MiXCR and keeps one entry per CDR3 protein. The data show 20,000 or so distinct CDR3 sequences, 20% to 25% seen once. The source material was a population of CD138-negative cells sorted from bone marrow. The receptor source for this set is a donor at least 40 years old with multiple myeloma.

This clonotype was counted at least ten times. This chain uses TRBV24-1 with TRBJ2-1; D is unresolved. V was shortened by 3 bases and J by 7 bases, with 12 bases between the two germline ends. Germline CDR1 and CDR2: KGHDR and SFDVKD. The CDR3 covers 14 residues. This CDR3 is CATSDHGGVNEQFF. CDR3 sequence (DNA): TGTGCCACCAGTGATCATGGTGGGGTAAATGAGCAGTTCTTC.

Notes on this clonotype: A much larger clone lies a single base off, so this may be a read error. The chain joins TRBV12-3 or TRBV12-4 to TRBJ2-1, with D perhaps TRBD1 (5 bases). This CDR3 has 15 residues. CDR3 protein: CASSSQGSLLNGQFF. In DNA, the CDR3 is TGTGCCAGCAGCTCTCAGGGATCACTACTCAATGGGCAGTTCTTC.

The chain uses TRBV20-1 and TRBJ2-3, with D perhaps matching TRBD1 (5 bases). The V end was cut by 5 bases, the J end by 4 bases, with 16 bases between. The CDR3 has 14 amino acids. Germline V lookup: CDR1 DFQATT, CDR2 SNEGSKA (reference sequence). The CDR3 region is CSAPLGAEADTQYF. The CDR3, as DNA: TGCAGTGCTCCCCTTGGGGCCGAGGCAGATACGCAGTATTTT.

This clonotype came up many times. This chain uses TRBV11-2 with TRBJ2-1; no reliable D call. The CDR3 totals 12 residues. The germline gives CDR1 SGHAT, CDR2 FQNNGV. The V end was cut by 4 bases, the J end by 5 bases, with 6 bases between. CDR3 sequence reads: CASSSQDNEQFF. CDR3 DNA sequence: TGTGCCAGCAGCTCCCAGGACAATGAGCAGTTCTTC.

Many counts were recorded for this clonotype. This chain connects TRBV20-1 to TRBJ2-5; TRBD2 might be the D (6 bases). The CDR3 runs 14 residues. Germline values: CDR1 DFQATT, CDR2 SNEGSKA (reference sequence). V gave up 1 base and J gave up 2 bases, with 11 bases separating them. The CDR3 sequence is CSARAERAQETQYF. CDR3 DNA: TGCAGTGCTAGAGCGGAGCGGGCGCAAGAGACCCAGTACTTC.

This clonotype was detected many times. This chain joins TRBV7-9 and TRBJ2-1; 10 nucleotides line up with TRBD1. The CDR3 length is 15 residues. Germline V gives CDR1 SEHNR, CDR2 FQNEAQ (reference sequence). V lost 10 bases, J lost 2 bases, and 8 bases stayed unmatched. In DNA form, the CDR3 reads TGTGCCACAGGGGGGGACAGGGGTACCTACAATGAGCAGTTCTTC. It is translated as CATGGDRGTYNEQFF.

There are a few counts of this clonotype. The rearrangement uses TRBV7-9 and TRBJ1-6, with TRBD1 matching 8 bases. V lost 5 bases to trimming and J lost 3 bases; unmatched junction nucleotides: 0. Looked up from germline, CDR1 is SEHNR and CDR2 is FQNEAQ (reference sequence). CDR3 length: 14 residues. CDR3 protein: CASSDRGYNSPLHF. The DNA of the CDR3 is TGTGCCAGCAGCGACAGGGGCTATAATTCACCCCTCCACTTT.

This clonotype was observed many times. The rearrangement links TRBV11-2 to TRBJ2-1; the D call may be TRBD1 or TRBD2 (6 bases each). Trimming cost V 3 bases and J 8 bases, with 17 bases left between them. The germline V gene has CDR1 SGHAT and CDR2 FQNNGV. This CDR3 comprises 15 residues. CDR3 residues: CASSFDRRRGHEQFF. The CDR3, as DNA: TGTGCCAGCAGCTTCGACAGGCGGAGGGGTCATGAGCAGTTCTTC.

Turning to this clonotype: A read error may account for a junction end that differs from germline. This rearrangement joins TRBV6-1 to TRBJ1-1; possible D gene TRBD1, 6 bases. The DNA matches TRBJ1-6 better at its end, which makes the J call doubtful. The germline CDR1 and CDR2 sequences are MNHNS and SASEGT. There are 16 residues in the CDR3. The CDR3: CARSEQSGTGSSPLHF. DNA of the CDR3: TGTGCCCGCAGTGAACAATCGGGCACAGGGTCCTCACCCCTCCACTTT.

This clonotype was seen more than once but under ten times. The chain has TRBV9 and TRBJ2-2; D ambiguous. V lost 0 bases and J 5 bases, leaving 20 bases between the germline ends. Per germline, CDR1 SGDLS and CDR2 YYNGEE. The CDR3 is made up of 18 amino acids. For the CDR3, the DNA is TGTGCCAGCAGCGTAGGGGCGGCAGGCGAAGTTCGGACCGGGGAGCTGTTTTTT. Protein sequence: CASSVGAAGEVRTGELFF.

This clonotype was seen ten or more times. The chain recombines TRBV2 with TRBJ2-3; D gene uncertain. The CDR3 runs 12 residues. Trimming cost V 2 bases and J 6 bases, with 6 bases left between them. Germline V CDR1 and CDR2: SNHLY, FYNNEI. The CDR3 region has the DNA TGTGCCAGCAGTGAACAGGTGGATACGCAGTATTTT. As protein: CASSEQVDTQYF.

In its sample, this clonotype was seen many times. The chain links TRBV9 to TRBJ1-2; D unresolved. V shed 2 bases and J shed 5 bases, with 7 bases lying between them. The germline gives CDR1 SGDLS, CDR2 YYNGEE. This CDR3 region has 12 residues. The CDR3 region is CASSVQSYGYTF. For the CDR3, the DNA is TGTGCCAGCAGCGTGCAGAGTTATGGCTACACCTTC. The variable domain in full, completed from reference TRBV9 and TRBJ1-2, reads DSGVTQTPKHLITATGQRVTLRCSPRSGDLSVYWYQQSLDQGLQFLIQYYNGEERAKGNILERFSAQQFPDLHSELNLSSLELGDSALYFCASSVQSYGYTFGSGTRLTVV.

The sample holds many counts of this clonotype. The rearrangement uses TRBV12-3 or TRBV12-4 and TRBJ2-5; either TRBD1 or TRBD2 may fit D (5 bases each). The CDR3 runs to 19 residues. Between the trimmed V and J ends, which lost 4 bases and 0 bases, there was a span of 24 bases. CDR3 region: CASSSDGTLAFVNQETQYF. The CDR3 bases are TGTGCCAGCAGTTCCGACGGGACCCTAGCTTTTGTAAACCAAGAGACCCAGTACTTC.

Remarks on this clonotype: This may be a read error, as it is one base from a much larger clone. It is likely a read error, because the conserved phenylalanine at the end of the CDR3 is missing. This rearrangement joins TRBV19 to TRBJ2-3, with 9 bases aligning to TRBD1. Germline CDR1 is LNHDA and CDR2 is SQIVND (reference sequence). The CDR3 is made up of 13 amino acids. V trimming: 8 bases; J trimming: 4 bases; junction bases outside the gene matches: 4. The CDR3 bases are TGTGCCAGTTCGGGACAGGGCTCAGATACGCAGTATTCT. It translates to CASSGQGSDTQYS.

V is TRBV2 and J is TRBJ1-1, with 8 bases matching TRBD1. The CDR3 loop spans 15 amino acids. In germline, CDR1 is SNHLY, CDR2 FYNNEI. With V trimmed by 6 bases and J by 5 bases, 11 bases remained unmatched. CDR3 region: CASRPTGVSGTEAFF. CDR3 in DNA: TGTGCCAGCAGACCGACAGGGGTCTCAGGGACTGAAGCTTTCTTT.

CDR3 DNA sequence: TGTGCCACCTCAGCACTAGCGGCAGAGACCCAGTACTTC. Its translation: CATSALAAETQYF. The chain is built from TRBV7-2 and TRBJ2-5, with 8 bases that match TRBD2. This CDR3 is 13 amino acids long. V trimming: 10 bases; J trimming: 4 bases; junction bases outside the gene matches: 8. Germline CDR1 and CDR2: SGHTA and FQGNSA.

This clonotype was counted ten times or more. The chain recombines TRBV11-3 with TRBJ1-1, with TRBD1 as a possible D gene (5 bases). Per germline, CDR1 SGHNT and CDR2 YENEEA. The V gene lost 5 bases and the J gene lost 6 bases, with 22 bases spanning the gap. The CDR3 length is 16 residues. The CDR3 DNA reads TGTGCCAGCAGCCACCTCGGGGGAATTTCAACCGCTGAAGCTTTCTTT. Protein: CASSHLGGISTAEAFF.

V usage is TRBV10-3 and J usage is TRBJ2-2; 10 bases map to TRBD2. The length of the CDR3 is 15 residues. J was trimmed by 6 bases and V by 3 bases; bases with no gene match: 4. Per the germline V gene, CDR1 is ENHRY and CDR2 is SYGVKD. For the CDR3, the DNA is TGTGCCATCAGTGAAGGGACTAGCGCCGCCGGGGAGCTGTTTTTT. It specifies CAISEGTSAAGELFF.

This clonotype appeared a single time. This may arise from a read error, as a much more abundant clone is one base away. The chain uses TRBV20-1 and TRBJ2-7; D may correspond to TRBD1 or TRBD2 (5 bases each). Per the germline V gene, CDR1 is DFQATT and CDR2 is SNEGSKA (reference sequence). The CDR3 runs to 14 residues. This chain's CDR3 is CSASVPPYGDEQCF. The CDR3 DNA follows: TGCAGTGCTAGTGTCCCCCCCTACGGGGACGAGCAGTGCTTC.

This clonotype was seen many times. CDR3 region: CASSESETQYF. DNA for the CDR3: TGTGCCAGCAGTGAGTCCGAGACCCAGTACTTC. The V call is TRBV6-1, the J call TRBJ2-5; D uncertain. The germline V and J ends were trimmed by 3 bases and 5 bases, with 4 bases remaining between them. The germline CDR1 and CDR2 sequences are MNHNS and SASEGT. The CDR3 is 11 amino acids.